The source of this TCR beta chain is a study of cytomegalovirus exposure and HLA in healthy donors. Both 60 Vbeta primers and 13 Jbeta primers went into the PCR. Generated by immunoSEQ multiplex PCR, the TCRdb table keeps only in-frame clones and is missing some. The repertoire holds around 120,000 clones, with 70% to 85% as singletons. Germline lookup yields CDR1 SGHTA and CDR2 FQGNSA. V trimming: 3 bases; J trimming: 0 bases; junction bases outside the gene matches: 4. The CDR3 sequence is 15 residues long. The V gene is TRBV7-2, the J gene TRBJ1-1, with 7 bases aligning to TRBD1. Material: PBMCs. This TCR was recovered from a boy younger than 18 in good health and CMV-seronegative. CDR3 loop: CASSLGQFMNTEAFF. Here the CDR3 DNA reads TGTGCCAGCAGCTTGGGACAGTTCATGAACACTGAAGCTTTCTTT.